This TCR beta chain is from a study of beta chain features in type 1 diabetes. The ends were cut back, 5 bases at V and 3 bases at J, with 10 bases in the middle. CDR1 is SQVTM, CDR2 ANQGSEA, per germline. The CDR3 totals 12 residues. TCRB transcripts that were expressed got sequenced, as all of the isolated RNA had been reverse transcribed. Produced via immunoSEQ multiplex PCR; TCRdb's table is partial and in-frame only. The sample yields under 450,000 clones, about 15% seen once. This rearrangement joins TRBV29-1 to TRBJ1-1; D not certain. This receptor was obtained from a man aged 30 to 45 in good health. The sequenced sample was naive CD4+ T cells from blood. The CDR3: CSVSGVYTEAFF. In nucleotides, the CDR3 is TGCAGCGTTAGTGGGGTGTACACTGAAGCTTTCTTT.